Listed here is a single T cell receptor (beta chain). The V segment lost 5 bases and the J segment 2 bases; nucleotides outside the gene matches: 9. Germline V gives CDR1 SGHNT, CDR2 YYREEE (reference sequence). There are 15 residues in the CDR3. This record belongs to a study of shared clonotypes between healthy human individuals. Each sorted subset replicate got 200 ng genomic DNA, about 33,000 genomes. Clones were read by immunoSEQ multiplex PCR, and TCRdb kept only the in-frame ones, dropping some. The sample shows roughly 530,000 clones, 96% of them seen only once. The chain links TRBV5-4 to TRBJ2-7; TRBD2 matches at 8 bases. This sequence was found in a woman under 40 in good health. The sequenced material came from naive CD4+ T cells sorted from blood. The subset here: CD45RA+ positively selected. The CDR3 protein is CASRREVADTYEQYF. CDR3 nucleotide sequence: TGTGCCAGCAGGCGGGAGGTAGCGGACACCTACGAGCAGTACTTC.